Following are 29 T cell receptor beta chains from one sample sequenced in a study of tissue T cells after allogeneic stem cell transplantation. As for time point: mouse harvest day 14 after allogeneic transplant. Tail vein injection delivered 10^7 T-cell-depleted bone marrow cells and 10^6 splenic CD5+ T cells. Only in-frame clones appear in the TCRdb table, and some are missing; sequencing was by immunoSEQ multiplex PCR. The table lists approximately 5,500 clones, about 43% of them singletons. Material for sequencing was gut tissue. The source is a female BALB/c mouse given C57BL/6 T cells with graft-versus-host disease after an allogeneic hematopoietic cell transplant.

In its sample, this clone was seen once. Genes here carry mouse names. The read falls 1 residue short of the CDR3 end, and the missing part is taken from the germline J gene. This rearrangement joins TRBV23 to TRBJ2-4; the D segment call TRBD2 is taken from the table without a DNA check. CDR3 length: 15 amino acids. Germline V gene data show CDR1 as KGHTA and CDR2 as FQNQQP. The DNA read from the CDR3 is TGCTCCAGCAGTCATTGGGGGGGCGCGTCGGGCACCTTGTAC. Translating it yields CSSSHWGGASGTLY. The entire CDR3 protein reads CSSSHWGGASGTLYF.

In its sample, this clone was seen a few times. Germline and genes here are mouse. The read is 1 residue too short to cover the CDR3 end, so that end is filled in from the germline J gene. The chain has TRBV13-2 and TRBJ2-7; D unresolved. This CDR3 comprises 14 residues. CDR1 is NNHNN and CDR2 is SYGAGS in the germline V gene (reference sequence). V was trimmed by 0 bases and J by 0 bases, leaving 7 bases between them. CDR3 region: CASGDASVSYEQYF. The CDR3 bases that were read are TGTGCCAGCGGTGATGCTTCGGTCTCCTATGAACAGTAC.

On this clone itself: Germline and genes: mouse. Within the sample, other DNA sequences also encode this same CDR3. CDR3 sequence: CASSPTANTGQLYF. The CDR3 DNA, read in part, is TGTGCCAGCAGTCCGACGGCAAACACCGGGCAGCTCTAC. The chain employs TRBV26 and TRBJ2-2; D is ambiguous. The read finishes 1 residue shy of the CDR3 end, and the germline J gene is used to complete it. Trimming left V 4 bases short and J 0 bases short, with 6 bases between. The CDR3 has 14 residues. The germline CDR1 and CDR2 sequences are KGHPV and FQNQEV (reference sequence).

A word on this clone: Each gene name is a mouse one. The read is 1 residue too short to cover the CDR3 end, so that end is filled in from the germline J gene. The chain has TRBV13-1 and TRBJ1-1; TRBD1 is a possible D gene (6 bases). CDR3 length: 13 residues. V gave up 2 bases and J gave up 4 bases, with 9 bases separating them. Germline CDR1 reads NSHNY; CDR2 reads SYGAGN. The chain's CDR3 is CASSEQGGTEVFF. Partial CDR3 DNA: TGTGCCAGCAGTGAACAGGGAGGCACAGAAGTCTTC.

This clone was counted a few times. Each gene name is a mouse one. The DNA ends 1 residue before the CDR3 does, and the rest of the CDR3 is filled in from the germline J gene. The V gene is TRBV26, the J gene TRBJ2-4; D remains unclear. This CDR3 comprises 14 residues. The germline V gene has CDR1 KGHPV and CDR2 FQNQEV (reference sequence). The V gene lost 2 bases and the J gene lost 0 bases, with 6 bases spanning the gap. This chain's CDR3 is CASSLTASQNTLYF. The part of the CDR3 DNA that was read is TGTGCCAGCAGTCTGACAGCTAGTCAAAACACCTTGTAC.

This clone has just a few counts. Germline and genes: mouse. The read is 1 residue too short to cover the CDR3 end, so that end is filled in from the germline J gene. The chain carries TRBV26 and TRBJ2-2, with a possible D match to TRBD1 (6 bases). The CDR3 is 15 amino acids. Germline lookup yields CDR1 KGHPV and CDR2 FQNQEV (reference sequence). V lost 6 bases, J lost 0 bases, and 11 bases lay in between. The CDR3 reads CASSPGQANTGQLYF. CDR3 DNA, as far as it was read: TGTGCCAGCAGCCCGGGACAAGCAAACACCGGGCAGCTCTAC.

As to this clone: The genes are named according to mouse. The CDR3 is cut off 1 residue early in the read; its end comes from the germline J gene. The V call is TRBV20, the J call TRBJ2-5; TRBD2 matches 8 bases. Germline V gene sequence: CDR1 GFQATS, CDR2 STVNSAI. Trimming cost V 0 bases and J 0 bases; bases outside gene matches: 5. The CDR3 covers 16 residues. The CDR3 bases that were read are TGTGGTGCTAGGGAAGGCTGGGGGGCTAACCAAGACACCCAGTAC. Its translation is CGAREGWGANQDTQY. The whole CDR3 sequence is CGAREGWGANQDTQYF.

This clone appeared a few times. Gene names refer to mouse genes. The CDR3 region is CASSSTGRGPPLF. The DNA read from the CDR3 is TGTGCCAGCAGTTCGACAGGCCGGGGGCCTCCGCTT. V gene TRBV26 combines with J gene TRBJ1-5; D may be TRBD1 (6 bases). The sequence runs out 1 residue before the end of the CDR3; the remainder is reconstructed from the germline J gene. With 5 bases removed from V and 11 bases from J, the gap between germline ends came to 16 bases. From germline, CDR1 is KGHPV and CDR2 FQNQEV (reference sequence). The CDR3 has 13 residues.

About this clone itself: Genes here carry mouse names. The sequence runs out 1 residue before the end of the CDR3; the remainder is reconstructed from the germline J gene. The V call is TRBV26, the J call TRBJ1-3; 8 nucleotides align to TRBD1. CDR1 is KGHPV and CDR2 is FQNQEV in the germline V gene (reference sequence). The V and J ends lost 4 bases and 4 bases, in that order; junction bases with no gene match: 3. CDR3 size: 14 residues. CDR3 DNA (partial): TGTGCCAGCAGTCCGACAGGGGAGGGAAATACGCTCTAT. It is translated as CASSPTGEGNTLY. In full, the CDR3 is CASSPTGEGNTLYF.

As to this clone: Gene names are the mouse ones. The read comes to an end 1 residue before the CDR3 does, leaving the germline J gene to fill in the end. The chain recombines TRBV31 with TRBJ2-4, with TRBD2 as a possible D gene (5 bases). Looked up from germline, CDR1 is GKSSPN and CDR2 is SITVG. This CDR3 has 13 residues. V shed 0 bases and J shed 3 bases, with 7 bases lying between them. CDR3 bases read: TGTGCCTGGAGTCTAAACTGGCAAAACACCTTGTAC. This translates into CAWSLNWQNTLY. The entire CDR3 sequence reads CAWSLNWQNTLYF.

About this clone itself: An end of the junction does not agree with germline; a read error may underlie this. The gene names here belong to mouse. With the read ending 1 residue before the CDR3 end, the germline J gene is used to fill in that end. This rearrangement joins TRBV13-2 to TRBJ1-2; 10 bases match TRBD1. Germline CDR1 NNHNN, CDR2 SYGAGS (reference sequence). CDR3 length: 14 residues. The CDR3 bases that were read are TGTGCCAGCAGTGAGGGACAGGGGAACTCCGACTACACC. Protein product: CASSEGQGNSDYT. The whole CDR3 is CASSEGQGNSDYTF.

This clone showed up just a few times. Mouse names are used for the genes. The read finishes 1 residue shy of the CDR3 end, and the germline J gene is used to complete it. V and J are TRBV5 and TRBJ2-7; perhaps D is TRBD1 or TRBD2 (5 bases each). CDR1 is LGHNA, CDR2 YNLKQL, per germline (reference sequence). This CDR3 is 13 amino acids long. Trimming cost V 0 bases and J 6 bases, with 9 bases left between them. The CDR3 spells CASSQERGSEQYF. The DNA read from the CDR3 is TGTGCCAGCAGCCAAGAGCGGGGGAGTGAACAGTAC.

As regards this clone: The gene names given are mouse names. The read terminates 1 residue before the CDR3 end, so the remaining end is supplied by the germline J gene. V usage is TRBV26 and J usage is TRBJ1-3; 11 bases align to TRBD1. The CDR3 loop spans 15 amino acids. Germline V gene sequence: CDR1 KGHPV, CDR2 FQNQEV (reference sequence). Germline trimming cut 5 bases from V and 2 bases from J; bases unmatched to any gene: 2. The CDR3 DNA, read in part, is TGTGCCAGCAGTTGGGACAGGGGGGCTGGAAATACGCTCTAT. It translates to CASSWDRGAGNTLY. The entire CDR3 reads CASSWDRGAGNTLYF.

Of note for this clone: Gene labels here are mouse ones. The read ends 1 residue early relative to the CDR3; the germline J gene fills the gap. The V call is TRBV16, the J call TRBJ2-7; D call uncertain. V shed 0 bases and J shed 5 bases, with 2 bases lying between them. CDR3 length: 11 residues. CDR1 and CDR2 (germline): SGHSA, FRNQAP. The CDR3 region is CASSLEDEQYF. Partial CDR3 DNA: TGTGCAAGCAGCTTAGAGGATGAACAGTAC.

For this clone: All gene names here are mouse names. The read ends 1 residue before the CDR3 terminus; that terminus is restored from the germline J gene. The rearrangement uses TRBV26 and TRBJ2-5; D not certain. Trimming took off 4 bases at V and 0 bases at J, with 5 bases between the two ends. Germline V gene lookup returns CDR1 KGHPV and CDR2 FQNQEV (reference sequence). The CDR3 covers 13 residues. CDR3 DNA, as far as it was read: TGTGCCAGCAGTCGGTTTAACCAAGACACCCAGTAC. It yields the protein CASSRFNQDTQY. The whole CDR3 reads CASSRFNQDTQYF.

This clone was detected only a few times. The germline gene is not matched at one end of the junction; a read error may be the cause. Gene labels here are mouse ones. Sequencing ends 1 residue short of the CDR3 end; the germline J gene provides the rest. V gene TRBV13-1 combines with J gene TRBJ2-7, with D unresolved. This CDR3 has 12 amino acids. Germline V gene data show CDR1 as NSHNY and CDR2 as SYGAGN. The sequenced part of the CDR3 DNA is TGTGCCAGCGGTGAACAAACCTATGAACAGTAC. Encoded protein: CASGEQTYEQY. The CDR3, in full, reads CASGEQTYEQYF.

This clone rates as large. Gene names follow the mouse nomenclature. Read data end 1 residue before the CDR3 end; the end is taken from the germline J gene. V usage is TRBV14 and J usage is TRBJ1-1; D call uncertain. Germline V gene data show CDR1 as SGHDT and CDR2 as FRDEAV. V was trimmed by 3 bases and J by 2 bases, leaving 2 bases between them. CDR3 length: 11 amino acids. CDR3 residues: CASSYNTEVFF. The sequenced CDR3 bases are TGTGCCAGCAGTTATAACACAGAAGTCTTC. The variable domain in full, with the rest retrieved from reference TRBV14 and TRBJ1-1, is EAGVTQSPRYAVLQEGQAVSFWCDPISGHDTLYWYQQPRDQGPQLLVYFRDEAVIDNSQLPSDRFSAVRPKGTNSTLKIQSAKQGDTATYLCASSYNTEVFFGKGTRLTVV.

Of note for this clone: Here the gene names and germline are mouse. The read terminates 1 residue before the CDR3 end, so the remaining end is supplied by the germline J gene. V gene TRBV16 combines with J gene TRBJ1-2; 8 bases fit TRBD1. Germline CDR1 SGHSA, CDR2 FRNQAP. The CDR3 extends over 14 amino acids. V shed 5 bases and J 0 bases; nucleotides not matched to a gene: 2. CDR3 DNA (partial): TGTGCAAGCAGCCTACAGGGGGCAAACTCCGACTACACC. Translating it yields CASSLQGANSDYT. The whole CDR3 protein is CASSLQGANSDYTF.

This clone was found a few times. Gene names are mouse gene names. The read finishes 1 residue shy of the CDR3 end, and the germline J gene is used to complete it. This rearrangement joins TRBV13-3 to TRBJ2-7; TRBD1 matches at 10 bases. From germline, CDR1 is NNHDY and CDR2 SYVADS. CDR3 length equals 12 residues. V lost 9 bases, J lost 6 bases, and 6 bases stayed unmatched. CDR3 protein: CATWDRGGEQYF. CDR3 DNA (partial): TGTGCCACCTGGGACAGGGGAGGTGAACAGTAC.

Of note for this clone: Gene names are the mouse ones. The CDR3 loop is CSSRQGNTGQLYF. Partial CDR3 DNA: TGCTCCAGCAGGCAGGGAAACACCGGGCAGCTCTAC. The V and J genes are TRBV23 and TRBJ2-2; the D call TRBD1 from the table was never checked on the DNA. Read coverage stops 1 residue before the CDR3 terminus; the germline J gene supplies the remainder. There are 13 residues in the CDR3. The germline gives CDR1 KGHTA, CDR2 FQNQQP.

This clone rates as medium-sized. Mouse names are used for the genes. The CDR3: CASSQDTFLNYAEQFF. The CDR3 DNA, read in part, is TGTGCCAGCAGCCAAGATACCTTCCTTAACTATGCTGAGCAGTTC. The gene calls are TRBV2 and TRBJ2-1; no firm D call. The read terminates 1 residue before the CDR3 end, so the remaining end is supplied by the germline J gene. Trimming stripped 0 bases from V and 0 bases from J, with 9 bases between. Germline-derived CDR1 and CDR2 are LGHNA and YSYQKL. The CDR3 is made up of 16 amino acids.

A remark on this clone: Here the gene names and germline are mouse. The read terminates 1 residue before the CDR3 end, so the remaining end is supplied by the germline J gene. The genes are TRBV1 and TRBJ1-6, with D perhaps TRBD1 (6 bases). TRBJ1-6 carries the ORF label, with uncertain function. Germline V gives CDR1 NSQYPW, CDR2 LRSPGD (reference sequence). V was shortened by 0 bases and J by 2 bases, with 8 bases between the two germline ends. This CDR3 is built from 16 residues. CDR3 sequence: CTCSAEGGPYNSPLYF. The sequenced part of the CDR3 DNA is TGCACCTGCAGTGCAGAGGGGGGCCCCTATAATTCGCCCCTCTAC.

Note on this clone: All gene names here are mouse names. The sequenced fragment ends 1 residue before the CDR3 boundary, so the rest is inferred from the germline J gene. This sequence joins TRBV13-2 and TRBJ2-7; no reliable D call. Germline CDR1 reads NNHNN; CDR2 reads SYGAGS (reference sequence). The CDR3 has 11 residues. With 7 bases removed from V and 4 bases from J, the gap between germline ends came to 9 bases. CDR3 DNA, as far as it was read: TGTGCCAGCAGATCCGATTATGAACAGTAC. Its translation: CASRSDYEQY. The complete CDR3 reads CASRSDYEQYF.

On this clone: The genes and germline here are from mouse. The CDR3 extends 1 residue past the end of the read, so its final part is completed from the germline J gene. This chain joins TRBV13-1 and TRBJ2-3, with unresolved D. This CDR3 contains 12 residues. Germline-derived CDR1 and CDR2 are NSHNY and SYGAGN. Deletions cut 0 bases from V and 6 bases from J, with 5 bases between. Incomplete CDR3 DNA: TGTGCCAGCAGTGATGCGGGGGAAACGCTGTAT. This codes for CASSDAGETLY. The whole CDR3 protein is CASSDAGETLYF.

In this sample, this clone turned up a few times. Mouse gene names apply. CDR3 DNA (partial): TGTGCCAGCTCCAGGGATTCTGGAAATACGCTCTAT. The encoded protein is CASSRDSGNTLY. The whole CDR3 region reads CASSRDSGNTLYF. The chain recombines TRBV12-1 with TRBJ1-3; possible D gene TRBD1, 5 bases. The read ends 1 residue before the CDR3 terminus; that terminus is restored from the germline J gene. Trimming left V 4 bases short and J 0 bases short, with 6 bases between. In germline, CDR1 is SGHSN, CDR2 HYEKVE. The length of the CDR3 is 13 residues.

About this clone itself: The gene symbols are mouse symbols. The read ends 1 residue early relative to the CDR3; the germline J gene fills the gap. The chain couples TRBV3 to TRBJ1-3; D is ambiguous. Trimming pared 0 bases from V and 0 bases from J, leaving 6 bases between. Germline V gene data show CDR1 as SNHLY and CDR2 as FYNGKV (reference sequence). The CDR3 length is 15 residues. This CDR3 is CASSLAHISGNTLYF. The sequenced CDR3 bases are TGTGCCAGCAGCTTAGCGCACATTTCTGGAAATACGCTCTAT.

About this clone itself: The germline and genes are mouse ones. The CDR3 goes on 1 residue after the read ends, and that part is filled in from the germline J gene. The chain has TRBV12-1 and TRBJ1-1; unclear D gene. The CDR3 spans 11 residues. The ends were cut back, 1 base at V and 1 base at J, with 0 bases in the middle. The germline gives CDR1 SGHSN, CDR2 HYEKVE. CDR3 DNA, as far as it was read: TGTGCCAGCTCTCTAAACACAGAAGTCTTC. Residues: CASSLNTEVF. The full CDR3 is CASSLNTEVFF.

With respect to this clone: The genes and germline here are from mouse. The observed sequence ends 1 residue before the CDR3 terminus, with the missing tail filled in from the germline J gene. This rearrangement joins TRBV12-1 to TRBJ2-7, with TRBD2 matching over 8 bases. J gave up 4 bases and V 0 bases, and 1 base lay outside the gene matches. The CDR3 is made up of 13 amino acids. The V gene's germline CDR1 is SGHSN and CDR2 HYEKVE. The part of the CDR3 DNA that was read is TGTGCCAGCTCTCTCCTGGGGGGTTATGAACAGTAC. Encoded protein: CASSLLGGYEQY. The CDR3 as a whole reads CASSLLGGYEQYF.

In its sample, this clone was seen a few times. Gene and germline names: mouse. The CDR3 extends 1 residue past the end of the read, so its final part is completed from the germline J gene. The chain employs TRBV13-2 and TRBJ1-6; D call uncertain. TRBJ1-6 is filed as an ORF, its function uncertain. This CDR3 contains 13 residues. Germline V gene data show CDR1 as NNHNN and CDR2 as SYGAGS (reference sequence). V was pared by 2 bases and J by 6 bases, with 6 bases between. CDR3 amino acids: CASGERGNSPLYF. CDR3 DNA, as far as it was read: TGTGCCAGCGGTGAACGGGGTAATTCGCCCCTCTAC.